The clone carrying this T cell receptor (beta chain) occurred many times. What it recognizes is unknown. Patients aged 18 to 65 had newly diagnosed hyperthyroidism of under 2 months' duration. The blood sample dates from first hyperthyroidism diagnosis, preceding any ophthalmopathy symptoms. What was amplified from RNA transcripts were TCR beta CDR3 regions. The HTBI primer set was used in a first-round RT-PCR of the TCR CDR3. A single record per CDR3 protein comes from TCRdb applying MiXCR to the multiplex PCR reads. There are over 200,000 distinct CDR3 sequences in the sample; about 14% occur only once, and 13% lies in the top ten. The data originate from a study of T cells in Graves' hyperthyroidism and ophthalmopathy. The V gene's germline CDR1 is MNHEY and CDR2 SMNVEV (reference sequence). The CDR3 totals 17 residues. Unmatched junction bases numbered 8, after V lost 3 bases and J lost 4 bases.

Study outcomes and limitations: Most thyroid clonotypes with frequency above 0.001 were detected in blood.

The clonotype was recovered from a woman aged 40 to 50 with Graves' hyperthyroidism that later progressed to Graves' ophthalmopathy. The chain joins TRBV27 to TRBJ2-3, with 12 bases that match TRBD2. The sequenced material came from blood. The CDR3 DNA sequence: TGTGCCAGCAGTTTGTGGGCTAGCGGGAGGGCCGCAGATACGCAGTATTTT. Encoded protein: CASSLWASGRAADTQYF.